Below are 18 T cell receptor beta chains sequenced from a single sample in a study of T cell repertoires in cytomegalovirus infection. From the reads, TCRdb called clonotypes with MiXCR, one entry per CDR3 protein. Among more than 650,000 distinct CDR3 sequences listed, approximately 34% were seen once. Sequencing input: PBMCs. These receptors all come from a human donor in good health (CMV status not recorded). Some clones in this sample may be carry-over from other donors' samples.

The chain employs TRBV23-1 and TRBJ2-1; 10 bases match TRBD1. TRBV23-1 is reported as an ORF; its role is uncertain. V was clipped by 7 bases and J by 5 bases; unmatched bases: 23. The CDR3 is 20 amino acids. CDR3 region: CASKNLPDRGPCRGHNEQFF. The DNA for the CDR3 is TGCGCCAGCAAGAACCTCCCCGACAGGGGGCCCTGCCGGGGCCACAATGAGCAGTTCTTC.

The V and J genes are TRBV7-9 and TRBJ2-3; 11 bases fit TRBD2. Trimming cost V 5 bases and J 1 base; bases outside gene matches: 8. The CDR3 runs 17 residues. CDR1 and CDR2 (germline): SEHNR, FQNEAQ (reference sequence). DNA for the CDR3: TGTGCCAGCAGCCCGGGACTAGCGGAGCCTCGCACAGATACGCAGTATTTT. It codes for CASSPGLAEPRTDTQYF.

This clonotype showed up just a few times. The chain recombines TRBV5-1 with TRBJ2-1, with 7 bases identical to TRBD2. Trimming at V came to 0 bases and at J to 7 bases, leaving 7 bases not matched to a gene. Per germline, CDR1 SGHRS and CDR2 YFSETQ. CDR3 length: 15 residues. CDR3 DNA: TGCGCCAGCAGCTTGGTTGCGGGAGCGGTTAATGAGCAGTTCTTC. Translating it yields CASSLVAGAVNEQFF.

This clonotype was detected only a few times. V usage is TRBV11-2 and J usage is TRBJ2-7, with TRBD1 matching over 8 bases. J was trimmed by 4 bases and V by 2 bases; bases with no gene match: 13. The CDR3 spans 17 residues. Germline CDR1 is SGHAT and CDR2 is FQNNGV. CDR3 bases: TGTGCCAGCAGCTTATGGGCCCGGACAGGGAGTGGGTACGAGCAGTACTTC. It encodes CASSLWARTGSGYEQYF.

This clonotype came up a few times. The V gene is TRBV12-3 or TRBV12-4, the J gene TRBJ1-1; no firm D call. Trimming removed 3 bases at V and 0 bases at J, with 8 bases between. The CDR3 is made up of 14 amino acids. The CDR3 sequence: CASSFNGLNTEAFF. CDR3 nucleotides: TGTGCCAGCAGTTTCAATGGACTGAACACTGAAGCTTTCTTT.

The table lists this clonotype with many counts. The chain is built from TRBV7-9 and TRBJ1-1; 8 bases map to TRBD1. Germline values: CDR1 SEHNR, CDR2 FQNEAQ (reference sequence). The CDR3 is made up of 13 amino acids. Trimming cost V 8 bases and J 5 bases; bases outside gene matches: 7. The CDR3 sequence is CASSGQGGTEAFF. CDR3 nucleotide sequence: TGTGCCAGCTCCGGACAGGGTGGGACTGAAGCTTTCTTT.

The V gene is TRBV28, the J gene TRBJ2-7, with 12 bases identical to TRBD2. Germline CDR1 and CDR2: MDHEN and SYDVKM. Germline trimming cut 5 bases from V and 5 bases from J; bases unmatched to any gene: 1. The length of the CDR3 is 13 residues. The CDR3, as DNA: TGTGCCAGCAGTCTAGCGGGAGGGAACGAGCAGTACTTC. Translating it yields CASSLAGGNEQYF.

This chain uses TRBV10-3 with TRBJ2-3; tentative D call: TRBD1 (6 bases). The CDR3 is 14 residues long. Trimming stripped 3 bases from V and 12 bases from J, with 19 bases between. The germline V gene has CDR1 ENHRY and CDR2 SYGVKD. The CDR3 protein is CAISEETGLTIQYF. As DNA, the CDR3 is TGTGCCATCAGTGAAGAGACAGGTCTTACGATACAGTATTTT.

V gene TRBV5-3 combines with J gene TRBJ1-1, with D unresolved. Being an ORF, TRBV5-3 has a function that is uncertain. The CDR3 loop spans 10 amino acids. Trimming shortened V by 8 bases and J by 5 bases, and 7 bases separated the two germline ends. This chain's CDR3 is CASTRTEAFF. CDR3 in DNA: TGTGCCAGTACGAGAACTGAAGCTTTCTTT.

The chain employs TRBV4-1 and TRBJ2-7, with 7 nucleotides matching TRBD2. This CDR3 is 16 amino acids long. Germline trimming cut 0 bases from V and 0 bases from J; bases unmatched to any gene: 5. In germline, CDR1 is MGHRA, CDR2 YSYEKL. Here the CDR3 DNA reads TGCGCCAGCAGCCAAGATGGAGCGGGGCGCTCCTACGAGCAGTACTTC. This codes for CASSQDGAGRSYEQYF.

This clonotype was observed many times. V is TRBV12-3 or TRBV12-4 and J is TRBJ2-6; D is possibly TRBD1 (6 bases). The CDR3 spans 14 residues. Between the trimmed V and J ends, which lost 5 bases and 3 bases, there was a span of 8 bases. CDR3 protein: CASSTGYGANVLTF. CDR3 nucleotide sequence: TGTGCCAGCAGTACAGGGTATGGGGCCAACGTCCTGACTTTC.

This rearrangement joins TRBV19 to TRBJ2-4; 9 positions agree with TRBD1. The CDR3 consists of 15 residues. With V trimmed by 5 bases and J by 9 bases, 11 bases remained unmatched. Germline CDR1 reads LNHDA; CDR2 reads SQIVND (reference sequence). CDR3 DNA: TGTGCCAGTAGTGCCGCCGGGACAGGGAGTGTCATTCAGTACTTC. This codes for CASSAAGTGSVIQYF.

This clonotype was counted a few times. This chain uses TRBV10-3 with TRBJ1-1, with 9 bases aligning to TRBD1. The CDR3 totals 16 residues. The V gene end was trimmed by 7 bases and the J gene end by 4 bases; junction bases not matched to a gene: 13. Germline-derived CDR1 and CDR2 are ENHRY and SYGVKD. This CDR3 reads CAIKGGPGQGSTEAFF. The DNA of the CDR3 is TGTGCCATCAAGGGAGGACCGGGACAGGGCTCCACTGAAGCTTTCTTT.

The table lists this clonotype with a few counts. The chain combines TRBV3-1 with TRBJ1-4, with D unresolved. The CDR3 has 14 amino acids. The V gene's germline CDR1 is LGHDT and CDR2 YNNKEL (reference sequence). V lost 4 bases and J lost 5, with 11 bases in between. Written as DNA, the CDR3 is TGTGCCAGCAGCCTAAGTCCGGTAAATGAAAAACTGTTTTTT. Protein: CASSLSPVNEKLFF.

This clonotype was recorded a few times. The CDR3 DNA follows: TGTGCCAGCAGTGGGGGAGGGACGCAGCCCCAGCATTTT. Translating gives CASSGGGTQPQHF. The rearrangement links TRBV12-3 or TRBV12-4 to TRBJ1-5; D is perhaps TRBD1 (5 bases). Trimming removed 5 bases at V and 7 bases at J, with 12 bases between. CDR3 size: 13 residues.

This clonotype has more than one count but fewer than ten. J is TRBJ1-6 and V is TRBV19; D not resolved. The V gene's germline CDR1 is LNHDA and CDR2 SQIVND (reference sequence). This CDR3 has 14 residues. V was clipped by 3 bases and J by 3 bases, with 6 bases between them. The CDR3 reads CASSMAVYNSPLHF. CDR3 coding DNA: TGTGCCAGTAGTATGGCAGTCTATAATTCACCCCTCCACTTT. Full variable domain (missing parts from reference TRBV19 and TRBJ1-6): DGGITQSPKYLFRKEGQNVTLSCEQNLNHDAMYWYRQDPGQGLRLIYYSQIVNDFQKGDIAEGYSVSREKKESFPLTVTSAQKNPTAFYLCASSMAVYNSPLHFGNGTRLTVT.

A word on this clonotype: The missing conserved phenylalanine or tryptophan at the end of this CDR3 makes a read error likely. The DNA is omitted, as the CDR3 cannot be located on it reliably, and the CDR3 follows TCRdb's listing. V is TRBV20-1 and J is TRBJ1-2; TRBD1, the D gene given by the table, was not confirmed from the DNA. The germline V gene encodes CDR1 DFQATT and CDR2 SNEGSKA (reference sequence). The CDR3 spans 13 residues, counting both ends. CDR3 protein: CSARPGGGYGYPL.

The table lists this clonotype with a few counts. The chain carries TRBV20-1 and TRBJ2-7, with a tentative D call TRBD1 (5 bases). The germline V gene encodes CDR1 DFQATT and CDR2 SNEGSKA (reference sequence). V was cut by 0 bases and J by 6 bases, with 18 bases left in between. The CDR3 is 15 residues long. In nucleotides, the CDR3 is TGCAGTGCTAGAGAAAAGGGGCCGATGGGTGGCGAGCAGTACTTC. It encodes CSAREKGPMGGEQYF.